This passage covers 18 T cell receptor beta chains from one sample sequenced in a study of post-analysis software for immune sequencing data. Regarding the study as a whole: Comparison of patients with controls showed a handful of TRBV segments more frequent in patients, TRBV5-6, TRBV5-1 and TRBV20-1 among them.

Presence of unique molecular identifiers characterized the TCR beta cDNA libraries. TCRdb re-called the PCR reads with MiXCR, one entry per CDR3 protein. Here the sample spans roughly 870,000 distinct CDR3 sequences, roughly 50% being singletons. These receptors lack a known antigen. Source material: blood. These receptors originate from a girl under 18 with multiple sclerosis.

This chain links TRBV12-3 or TRBV12-4 with TRBJ1-2, with D maybe TRBD1 (6 bases). This CDR3 is 15 amino acids long. V was clipped by 6 bases and J by 8 bases, with 22 bases between them. In DNA, the CDR3 is TGTGCCAGCAGGCGTGGGGTCTCAGGGGAAGGAGGCTACACCTTC. The encoded protein is CASRRGVSGEGGYTF.

The V gene is TRBV7-3, the J gene TRBJ2-3, with D possibly matching TRBD2 (5 bases). This CDR3 region has 13 residues. Germline values: CDR1 SGHTA, CDR2 FQGTGA. Between the trimmed V and J ends, which lost 5 bases and 4 bases, there was a span of 10 bases. CDR3: CASSRGEADTQYF. The CDR3 nucleotides read TGTGCCAGCAGCCGGGGTGAAGCAGATACGCAGTATTTT.

The chain has TRBV29-1 and TRBJ1-1; D call uncertain. The CDR3 runs 13 residues. Trimming shortened V by 5 bases and J by 0 bases, and 10 bases separated the two germline ends. Germline V gives CDR1 SQVTM, CDR2 ANQGSEA. CDR3 bases: TGCAGCGTTCTCGCCCCAATGAACACTGAAGCTTTCTTT. Its translation: CSVLAPMNTEAFF.

CDR3 coding DNA: TGCGCCAGCCGGAAGGGGGACACAATATTCTCCGAGCAGTACTTC. Translated: CASRKGDTIFSEQYF. This rearrangement joins TRBV4-1 to TRBJ2-4; D may be TRBD1 (6 bases). The tail of the sequence fits TRBJ2-7 better, so the J call may be wrong. Germline CDR1 MGHRA, CDR2 YSYEKL. The CDR3 runs 15 residues.

This chain links TRBV6-1 with TRBJ2-7, with TRBD1 matching over 8 bases. Germline V gene data show CDR1 as MNHNS and CDR2 as SASEGT. This CDR3 spans 15 amino acids. With V trimmed by 4 bases and J by 5 bases, 10 bases remained unmatched. The CDR3 DNA sequence: TGTGCCAGCAGTGGGGACAGGACCTTCTTGAACGAGCAGTACTTC. Translation: CASSGDRTFLNEQYF.

The V gene is TRBV18, the J gene TRBJ2-3; 12 nucleotides line up with TRBD1. The CDR3 sequence is 17 residues long. Germline-derived CDR1 and CDR2 are KGHSH and LQKENI. The J segment lost 1 base and the V segment lost 1 base, leaving 3 bases of the junction unmatched. CDR3 nucleotides: TGTGCCAGCTCACCACTTCGGGACAGGGGGCGCACAGATACGCAGTATTTT. This gives the protein CASSPLRDRGRTDTQYF.

This chain connects TRBV20-1 to TRBJ2-5; tentatively, D is TRBD2 (6 bases). The J call is uncertain, as TRBJ2-7 better fits the DNA end. Germline-derived CDR1 and CDR2 are DFQATT and SNEGSKA (reference sequence). There are 14 residues in the CDR3. CDR3 in amino acids: CSAQDRGRTYEQYF. CDR3 in DNA: TGCAGTGCCCAGGACCGGGGGAGGACCTACGAGCAGTACTTC.

In this sample, this clonotype turned up a few times. The gene calls are TRBV27 and TRBJ2-1; 9 bases fit TRBD1. The CDR3 loop spans 13 amino acids. Looked up from germline, CDR1 is MNHEY and CDR2 is SMNVEV (reference sequence). J gave up 3 bases and V 6 bases, and 0 bases lay outside the gene matches. The CDR3 bases are TGTGCCAGCAGGGACAGGGGCTACAATGAGCAGTTCTTC. It translates to CASRDRGYNEQFF.

The genes are TRBV6-6 and TRBJ2-4; D unclear. This CDR3 has 16 amino acids. V lost 2 bases and J lost 0, with 11 bases in between. Germline assignment: CDR1 MNHNY and CDR2 SVGAGI (reference sequence). The CDR3 is CASSYRSVVAKNIQYF. The CDR3 coding sequence is TGTGCCAGCAGTTACAGGAGCGTAGTAGCCAAAAACATTCAGTACTTC.

This clonotype was detected a few times. V and J are TRBV29-1 and TRBJ2-1; a possible D gene is TRBD2 (5 bases). CDR3 length: 12 residues. V dropped 4 bases and J dropped 5 bases, with 9 bases sitting between them. Germline V lookup: CDR1 SQVTM, CDR2 ANQGSEA. The CDR3 protein is CSVAQRNNEQFF. The CDR3 coding sequence is TGCAGCGTTGCGCAGCGGAACAATGAGCAGTTCTTC.

The V and J genes are TRBV6-6 and TRBJ1-1; 9 nucleotides agree with TRBD1. This CDR3 contains 16 residues. Losses at the gene ends were 5 bases for V and 8 bases for J; bases not matched to a gene: 15. The germline gives CDR1 MNHNY, CDR2 SVGAGI (reference sequence). CDR3 protein: CASSDPTGGHINEAFF. CDR3 bases: TGTGCCAGCAGTGACCCGACAGGGGGACATATTAACGAAGCTTTCTTT.

The V call is TRBV6-5, the J call TRBJ2-7; TRBD1 matches 9 bases. Germline assignment: CDR1 MNHEY and CDR2 SVGAGI. V lost 6 bases, J lost 2 bases, and 8 bases stayed unmatched. This CDR3 is built from 15 residues. CDR3 residues: CASRAPGQGPYEQYF. The CDR3 DNA follows: TGTGCCAGCAGGGCACCGGGACAGGGCCCCTACGAGCAGTACTTC.

The chain couples TRBV6-2 or TRBV6-3 to TRBJ1-1; D remains ambiguous. This CDR3 contains 15 residues. The V gene lost 10 bases and the J gene lost 3 bases, with 21 bases spanning the gap. Germline V gene data show CDR1 as MNHEY and CDR2 as SVGEGT. The CDR3 region has the DNA TGTGCCACCACGAGTTGGGCCGCTCGGGACACTGAAGCTTTCTTT. Its protein is CATTSWAARDTEAFF.

The chain couples TRBV4-1 to TRBJ2-1, with D perhaps matching TRBD2 (6 bases). Trimming removed 0 bases from V and 4 bases from J, with 7 bases in between. Germline CDR1 and CDR2: MGHRA and YSYEKL. The CDR3 consists of 14 residues. The CDR3 here is CASSQEGTYNEQFF. The CDR3 nucleotides read TGCGCCAGCAGCCAAGAGGGGACTTACAATGAGCAGTTCTTC.

The chain links TRBV7-3 to TRBJ2-5; TRBD2 agrees at 7 bases. Germline lookup yields CDR1 SGHTA and CDR2 FQGTGA. The CDR3 consists of 15 residues. J lost 2 bases, V lost 0 bases, and 3 bases had no gene match. The CDR3 bases are TGTGCCAGCAGCTTAACGGGAGGGCCGCAAGAGACCCAGTACTTC. Translating gives CASSLTGGPQETQYF.

The sample holds a few counts of this clonotype. CDR3 in DNA: TGTGCTAGTGGCCGGGGCGGGGGCCTTACGAGCTCCTACGAGCAGTACTTC. As protein: CASGRGGGLTSSYEQYF. The rearrangement joins TRBV12-5 to TRBJ2-7; a weak D match, TRBD2 (7 bases). Germline V gene sequence: CDR1 LGHNT, CDR2 FRNRAP. Trimming removed 6 bases from V and 0 bases from J, with 21 bases in between. CDR3 length: 17 residues.

V is TRBV7-9 and J is TRBJ1-1; D is ambiguous. The V gene lost 8 bases and the J gene lost 4 bases, with 14 bases spanning the gap. Germline loops: CDR1 SEHNR, CDR2 FQNEAQ (reference sequence). CDR3 size: 13 residues. In DNA form, the CDR3 reads TGTGCCAGCTCACCAGCAAGGGTCACTGAAGCTTTCTTT. Protein sequence: CASSPARVTEAFF.

There are a few counts of this clonotype. The V and J genes are TRBV11-1 and TRBJ2-1, with 8 bases lining up with TRBD2. Germline loops: CDR1 SGHAT, CDR2 FQDESV (reference sequence). The length of the CDR3 is 14 residues. V lost 6 bases and J lost 2; bases outside the gene matches: 3. As DNA, the CDR3 is TGTGCCAGCAGGCCGGGAGGGACCTACAATGAGCAGTTCTTC. Its translation is CASRPGGTYNEQFF.